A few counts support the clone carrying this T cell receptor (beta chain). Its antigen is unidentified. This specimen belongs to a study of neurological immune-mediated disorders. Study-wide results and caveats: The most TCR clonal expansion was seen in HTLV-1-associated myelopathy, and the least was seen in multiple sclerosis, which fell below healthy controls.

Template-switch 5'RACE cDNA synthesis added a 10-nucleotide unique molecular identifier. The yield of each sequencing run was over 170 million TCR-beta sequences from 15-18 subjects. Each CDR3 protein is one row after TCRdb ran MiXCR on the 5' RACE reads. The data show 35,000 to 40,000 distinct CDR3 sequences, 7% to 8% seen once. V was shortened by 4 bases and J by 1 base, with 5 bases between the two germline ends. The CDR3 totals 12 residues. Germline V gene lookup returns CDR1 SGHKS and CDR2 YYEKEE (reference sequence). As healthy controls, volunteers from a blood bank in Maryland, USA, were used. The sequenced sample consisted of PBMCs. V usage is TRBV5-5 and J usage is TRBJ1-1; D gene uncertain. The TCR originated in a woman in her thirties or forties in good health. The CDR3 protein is CASSVQNTEAFF. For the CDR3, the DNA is TGTGCCAGCAGCGTTCAGAACACTGAAGCTTTCTTT.